Shown below are 17 T cell receptor beta chains from a single sample sequenced in a study of blood T cell repertoires in COVID-19. Libraries were prepared by immunoSEQ multiplex PCR; TCRdb keeps only in-frame clonotypes and omits some of them. The table includes some 170,000 clones, roughly 80% detected once. Sequenced: peripheral blood. These receptors all come from a man between 70 and 80 years old with acute or convalescent COVID-19.

V usage is TRBV27 and J usage is TRBJ1-1; TRBD1 is a possible D gene (5 bases). V dropped 7 bases and J dropped 8 bases, with 14 bases sitting between them. Per germline, CDR1 MNHEY and CDR2 SMNVEV (reference sequence). There are 12 residues in the CDR3. CDR3 loop: CASTRWGEEAFF. The CDR3 bases are TGTGCCAGCACCAGGTGGGGGGAAGAAGCTTTCTTT.

V and J are TRBV7-2 and TRBJ2-7, with 8 nucleotides matching TRBD2. Germline CDR1 is SGHTA and CDR2 is FQGNSA. V trimming: 0 bases; J trimming: 2 bases; junction bases outside the gene matches: 3. CDR3 size: 15 residues. In nucleotides, the CDR3 is TGTGCCAGCAGCTTAGCGACTAGCGAAGCCTACGAGCAGTACTTC. Residues: CASSLATSEAYEQYF. Supplemented by reference TRBV7-2 and TRBJ2-7, the full variable domain reads GAGVSQSPSNKVTEKGKDVELRCDPISGHTALYWYRQSLGQGLEFLIYFQGNSAPDKSGLPSDRFSAERTGGSVSTLTIQRTQQEDSAVYLCASSLATSEAYEQYFGPGTRLTVT.

The chain is built from TRBV5-5 and TRBJ2-5, with 9 bases lining up with TRBD1. The CDR3 consists of 14 residues. The germline gives CDR1 SGHKS, CDR2 YYEKEE (reference sequence). Trimming at V came to 4 bases and at J to 5 bases, leaving 6 bases not matched to a gene. The CDR3 DNA sequence: TGTGCCAGCAGCCAGACAGGGGGAATGGAGACCCAGTACTTC. Translating gives CASSQTGGMETQYF.

This chain joins TRBV14 and TRBJ2-3; TRBD2 aligns across 7 bases. The CDR3 length is 14 residues. The ends lost 4 bases at V and 0 bases at J; junction bases unmatched: 1. Germline CDR1 reads SGHDN; CDR2 reads FVKESK. CDR3 coding DNA: TGTGCCAGCAGCCGGGGGGGGAGCACAGATACGCAGTATTTT. Translation: CASSRGGSTDTQYF. Filled out from reference TRBV14 and TRBJ2-3, the complete variable domain reads EAGVTQFPSHSVIEKGQTVTLRCDPISGHDNLYWYRRVMGKEIKFLLHFVKESKQDESGMPNNRFLAERTGGTYSTLKVQPAELEDSGVYFCASSRGGSTDTQYFGPGTRLTVL.

This clone showed up just once. This CDR3 reads CASSRGPPGQAEAFF. The CDR3 DNA sequence: TGTGCCAGCAGCCGTGGGCCCCCAGGCCAGGCGGAAGCTTTCTTT. J is TRBJ1-1 and V is TRBV11-3; D gene ambiguous. Trimming took off 5 bases at V and 8 bases at J, with 21 bases between the two ends. The CDR3 is made up of 15 amino acids. Germline CDR1 reads SGHNT; CDR2 reads YENEEA.

The rearrangement uses TRBV7-8 and TRBJ2-5; 14 bases line up with TRBD2. V was pared by 2 bases and J by 6 bases, with 5 bases of the junction left unmatched. There are 16 residues in the CDR3. Germline CDR1 and CDR2: SGHVS and FQNEAQ. In DNA form, the CDR3 reads TGTGCCAGCAGCTTACTCGGACTAGCGGGAGGTCAGACCCAGTACTTC. It encodes CASSLLGLAGGQTQYF.

The table lists this clone with a few counts. The chain uses TRBV2 and TRBJ1-2, with D tentatively TRBD1 (6 bases). V lost 5 bases, J lost 6 bases, and 16 bases lay in between. From germline, CDR1 is SNHLY and CDR2 FYNNEI. This CDR3 has 14 amino acids. The CDR3 sequence is CASSPTGPGDGYTF. Written as DNA, the CDR3 is TGTGCCAGCAGTCCCACCGGGCCAGGGGATGGCTACACCTTC.

This chain uses TRBV3-1 (or the pseudogene TRBV3-2) with TRBJ2-7; D unresolved. V dropped 0 bases and J dropped 7 bases, with 16 bases sitting between them. This CDR3 spans 15 amino acids. Germline V gives CDR1 LGHDT, CDR2 YNNKEL (reference sequence). CDR3 bases: TGTGCCAGCAGCCAAGATGCCGGAGAGAGCTGGGAGCAGTACTTC. It encodes CASSQDAGESWEQYF.

The chain carries TRBV14 and TRBJ2-3; possible D gene TRBD2, 5 bases. The ends were cut back, 4 bases at V and 0 bases at J, with 11 bases in the middle. The CDR3 spans 15 residues. Germline CDR1 reads SGHDN; CDR2 reads FVKESK. CDR3: CASSRASSSTDTQYF. The CDR3 DNA follows: TGTGCCAGCAGCCGGGCTAGCAGTAGCACAGATACGCAGTATTTT. The whole variable domain, filled in from reference TRBV14 and TRBJ2-3, reads EAGVTQFPSHSVIEKGQTVTLRCDPISGHDNLYWYRRVMGKEIKFLLHFVKESKQDESGMPNNRFLAERTGGTYSTLKVQPAELEDSGVYFCASSRASSSTDTQYFGPGTRLTVL.

The chain joins TRBV7-2 to TRBJ2-7; 11 bases align to TRBD2. Germline lookup yields CDR1 SGHTA and CDR2 FQGNSA. The V and J ends lost 5 bases and 3 bases, in that order; junction bases with no gene match: 6. The CDR3 is 15 amino acids. This chain's CDR3 is CASSAGLAEIYEQYF. CDR3 nucleotide sequence: TGTGCCAGCAGCGCGGGACTAGCGGAAATCTACGAGCAGTACTTC.

This clone has a handful of counts. The V gene is TRBV7-2, the J gene TRBJ2-3; D perhaps matches TRBD2 (6 bases). The V and J ends lost 5 bases and 5 bases respectively, with 14 bases between them. Germline V gene lookup returns CDR1 SGHTA and CDR2 FQGNSA. The CDR3 extends over 14 amino acids. The CDR3 sequence: CASSARDFQDTQYF. The CDR3 DNA reads as TGTGCCAGCAGCGCCAGGGACTTCCAAGATACGCAGTATTTT.

Notes on this clone: A read error may produce the germline difference seen at one junction end. V and J are TRBV7-9 and TRBJ1-4; weak D call: TRBD1 (5 bases). In germline, CDR1 is SEHNR, CDR2 FQNEAQ (reference sequence). This CDR3 region has 15 residues. The CDR3, as DNA: TGTGCCAGCAGCTTATTGGGCGGGACTATTGAAAAACTGTTTTTT. Residues: CASSLLGGTIEKLFF. Drawing the rest from reference TRBV7-9 and TRBJ1-4, the complete variable domain is DTGVSQNPRHKITKRGQNVTFRCDPISEHNRLYWYRQTLGQGPEFLTYFQNEAQLEKSRLLSDRFSAERPKGSFSTLEIQRTEQGDSAMYLCASSLLGGTIEKLFFGSGTQLSVL.

The rearrangement joins TRBV18 to TRBJ2-2, with 9 bases matching TRBD2. The germline CDR1 and CDR2 sequences are KGHSH and LQKENI. The CDR3 totals 17 residues. V dropped 2 bases and J dropped 5; count of bases not matched to a gene: 9. CDR3 sequence reads: CASSPRDSGGKTGELFF. The DNA of the CDR3 is TGTGCCAGCTCACCAAGGGATAGCGGGGGAAAAACCGGGGAGCTGTTTTTT.

V gene TRBV19 combines with J gene TRBJ2-3, with TRBD2 as a possible D gene (6 bases). The germline gives CDR1 LNHDA, CDR2 SQIVND (reference sequence). Trimming took off 4 bases at V and 1 base at J, with 12 bases between the two ends. The length of the CDR3 is 15 residues. The CDR3 reads CASSTGGPRTDTQYF. CDR3 nucleotide sequence: TGTGCCAGTAGTACTGGAGGGCCCCGCACAGATACGCAGTATTTT.

The chain employs TRBV10-3 and TRBJ2-7; a weak D match, TRBD1 (6 bases). Looked up from germline, CDR1 is ENHRY and CDR2 is SYGVKD. CDR3 length: 16 amino acids. The ends were cut back, 6 bases at V and 2 bases at J, with 20 bases in the middle. The CDR3 coding sequence is TGTGCCATCAGCGAAGCGGTAACAGGGCCACCCTACGAGCAGTACTTC. As protein: CAISEAVTGPPYEQYF.

The genes are TRBV13 and TRBJ2-3; 13 nucleotides agree with TRBD2. Germline values: CDR1 PRHDT, CDR2 FYEKMQ (reference sequence). J lost 5 bases, V lost 4 bases, and 6 bases had no gene match. The CDR3 is 16 amino acids. For the CDR3, the DNA is TGTGCCAGCAGCTCCACTAGCGGGAGGGTTAAAGATACGCAGTATTTT. Translated, it gives CASSSTSGRVKDTQYF.

This chain connects TRBV10-2 to TRBJ2-5; tentatively, D is TRBD2 (7 bases). Trimming stripped 9 bases from V and 5 bases from J, with 19 bases between. This CDR3 has 14 amino acids. The germline V gene has CDR1 WSHSY and CDR2 SAAADI. CDR3 sequence: CASKTGGPVETQYF. The CDR3 nucleotides are TGCGCCAGTAAGACCGGGGGGCCCGTCGAGACCCAGTACTTC.